The 32 T cell receptor beta chains presented below share a single source sample, sequenced in a study of cytomegalovirus exposure and HLA in healthy donors. The PCR contained 60 Vbeta and 13 Jbeta primers. Generated by immunoSEQ multiplex PCR, the TCRdb table keeps only in-frame clones and is missing some. The sample lists some 170,000 clones, approximately 72% occurring once. Sequencing was carried out using PBMCs. The receptors stem from a human donor in good health.

This chain links TRBV5-4 with TRBJ2-5; no clear D. Germline lookup yields CDR1 SGHNT and CDR2 YYREEE (reference sequence). Between the trimmed V and J ends, which lost 1 base and 1 base, there was a span of 8 bases. This CDR3 spans 14 amino acids. The CDR3, as DNA: TGTGCCAGCAGCTTGTGGCAGGTCCAAGAGACCCAGTACTTC. This encodes CASSLWQVQETQYF.

This clone was recorded once. A junction end diverges from the germline sequence, so it may reflect a read error. The genes are TRBV19 and TRBJ2-1; 13 bases are a match to TRBD2. The CDR3 runs 20 residues. From germline, CDR1 is LNHDA and CDR2 SQIVND (reference sequence). This CDR3 reads CASSSPGLAGLDRSYNQQFF. For the CDR3, the DNA is TGTGCCAGTAGTTCCCCGGGACTAGCGGGGTTAGACCGTAGCTACAATCAGCAGTTCTTC.

This clone was picked up a small number of times. CDR3 sequence reads: CASSVVASRHNEQFF. DNA for the CDR3: TGTGCCAGCAGCGTAGTGGCTAGTCGGCACAATGAGCAGTTCTTC. The chain has TRBV9 and TRBJ2-1, with D unresolved. V shed 0 bases and J shed 5 bases, with 12 bases lying between them. The germline V gene has CDR1 SGDLS and CDR2 YYNGEE. CDR3 length: 15 residues.

This clone was seen only a few times. This chain connects TRBV13 to TRBJ2-3; 9 bases map to TRBD1. V lost 3 bases and J lost 2; bases outside the gene matches: 6. The germline V gene encodes CDR1 PRHDT and CDR2 FYEKMQ (reference sequence). The CDR3 sequence is 16 residues long. The DNA for the CDR3 is TGTGCCAGCAGCTTTCGGGACAGGGTGTTCACAGATACGCAGTATTTT. Translating gives CASSFRDRVFTDTQYF.

This clone was found a few times. The J gene is TRBJ2-7, the V gene TRBV9, with TRBD2 as a possible D gene (6 bases). Germline-derived CDR1 and CDR2 are SGDLS and YYNGEE. There are 16 residues in the CDR3. The V gene lost 3 bases and the J gene lost 2 bases, with 18 bases spanning the gap. CDR3 sequence (DNA): TGTGCCAGCAGCGCTTTAGGGGACTCCCTAACCTACGAGCAGTACTTC. Amino acids: CASSALGDSLTYEQYF.

This chain joins TRBV19 and TRBJ1-5; maybe TRBD1 (5 bases). V shed 4 bases and J shed 7 bases, with 11 bases lying between them. There are 13 residues in the CDR3. CDR1 LNHDA and CDR2 SQIVND come from the germline V gene (reference sequence). The CDR3 DNA follows: TGTGCCAGTAGTAATGGGGGGGGGCAGCCCCAGCATTTT. This codes for CASSNGGGQPQHF.

This clone was picked up a small number of times. The V call is TRBV2, the J call TRBJ1-2; D possibly corresponds to TRBD1 (6 bases). The V end lost 6 bases, the J end lost 8 bases, and 13 bases lay between the germline ends. The CDR3 sequence is 12 residues long. Germline V gene data show CDR1 as SNHLY and CDR2 as FYNNEI. The DNA of the CDR3 is TGTGCCAGCAGAACAGGGCCCGGAGGCTACACCTTC. Its protein product is CASRTGPGGYTF.

The V and J genes are TRBV7-9 and TRBJ2-7, with 11 bases aligning to TRBD2. V lost 4 bases and J lost 3; bases outside the gene matches: 8. The CDR3 sequence is 16 residues long. Per germline, CDR1 SEHNR and CDR2 FQNEAQ (reference sequence). Here the CDR3 DNA reads TGTGCCAGCAGCTCCCCGACTAGCGGGGCCGACTACGAGCAGTACTTC. Translated, it gives CASSSPTSGADYEQYF.

DNA for the CDR3: TGCGCCAGCAGCCAGATAGGAGCGGGAAAGCAGTTCTTC. It codes for CASSQIGAGKQFF. The chain carries TRBV4-1 and TRBJ2-1, with 7 positions matching TRBD2. J lost 11 bases, V lost 3 bases, and 7 bases had no gene match. Germline V lookup: CDR1 MGHRA, CDR2 YSYEKL. The CDR3 covers 13 residues.

The chain recombines TRBV2 with TRBJ1-1, with 8 bases aligning to TRBD1. The CDR3 spans 15 residues. V lost 2 bases, J lost 7 bases, and 9 bases stayed unmatched. Germline lookup yields CDR1 SNHLY and CDR2 FYNNEI. CDR3 region: CASSETRTGSNEAFF. The CDR3 DNA reads as TGTGCCAGCAGTGAAACCAGGACAGGGTCTAATGAAGCTTTCTTT.

This rearrangement joins TRBV6-1 to TRBJ1-1; D is possibly TRBD1 (6 bases). The CDR3 runs 13 residues. Trimming cost V 7 bases and J 4 bases, with 13 bases left between them. The germline V gene has CDR1 MNHNS and CDR2 SASEGT. The CDR3 DNA follows: TGTGCCAGCACGGGGTTGGGGGCCACTGAAGCTTTCTTT. This sequence encodes CASTGLGATEAFF.

The chain is built from TRBV2 and TRBJ2-5, with 7 nucleotides matching TRBD1. The J call may be in error: the DNA end matches TRBJ2-7 better. Germline V gene sequence: CDR1 SNHLY, CDR2 FYNNEI. This CDR3 has 12 residues. The CDR3: CASSGDSYEQYF. As DNA, the CDR3 is TGTGCCAGCAGTGGGGACAGCTACGAGCAGTACTTC.

The chain is built from TRBV18 and TRBJ1-1; no clear D gene. Per germline, CDR1 KGHSH and CDR2 LQKENI. Between the trimmed V and J ends, which lost 5 bases and 6 bases, there was a span of 13 bases. The CDR3 has 13 residues. CDR3 in amino acids: CASSSDEGAEAFF. In DNA, the CDR3 is TGTGCCAGCTCAAGTGACGAGGGAGCTGAAGCTTTCTTT.

The rearrangement uses TRBV13 and TRBJ2-7; TRBD1 matches at 7 bases. V lost 5 bases, J lost 0 bases, and 4 bases stayed unmatched. The germline CDR1 and CDR2 sequences are PRHDT and FYEKMQ (reference sequence). CDR3 size: 14 residues. This CDR3 reads CASSADRSSYEQYF. CDR3 coding DNA: TGTGCCAGCAGCGCGGACAGGAGCTCCTACGAGCAGTACTTC.

V is TRBV19 and J is TRBJ1-1; a weak D match, TRBD1 (5 bases). V lost 6 bases, J lost 5 bases, and 10 bases lay in between. The germline gives CDR1 LNHDA, CDR2 SQIVND (reference sequence). The CDR3 loop spans 12 amino acids. CDR3 loop: CASSPDRTEAFF. The CDR3 DNA reads TGTGCCAGTAGCCCCGACAGAACTGAAGCTTTCTTT. Using reference TRBV19 and TRBJ1-1 for the parts outside the CDR3, the full variable domain is DGGITQSPKYLFRKEGQNVTLSCEQNLNHDAMYWYRQDPGQGLRLIYYSQIVNDFQKGDIAEGYSVSREKKESFPLTVTSAQKNPTAFYLCASSPDRTEAFFGQGTRLTVV.

The rearrangement uses TRBV11-3 and TRBJ2-1, with a possible D match to TRBD2 (6 bases). CDR3 length equals 15 residues. V was shortened by 0 bases and J by 5 bases, with 11 bases between the two germline ends. The germline V gene has CDR1 SGHNT and CDR2 YENEEA. Written as DNA, the CDR3 is TGTGCCAGCAGCTTAGATTGGGCGGGGCACAATGAGCAGTTCTTC. Its translation is CASSLDWAGHNEQFF.

The chain uses TRBV10-2 and TRBJ1-2, with TRBD1 matching over 8 bases. V lost 3 bases and J lost 4; bases outside the gene matches: 7. The CDR3 totals 15 residues. In germline, CDR1 is WSHSY, CDR2 SAAADI. The CDR3 sequence is CASSDLGQVAYGYTF. The CDR3 bases are TGCGCCAGCAGTGACCTGGGACAGGTGGCCTATGGCTACACCTTC.

This chain joins TRBV18 and TRBJ2-3, with 10 bases matching TRBD2. The J segment lost 5 bases and the V segment lost 0 bases, leaving 8 bases of the junction unmatched. CDR1 is KGHSH and CDR2 is LQKENI in the germline V gene. This CDR3 comprises 17 residues. CDR3 amino acids: CASSPPTRLAGVDTQYF. Written as DNA, the CDR3 is TGTGCCAGCTCACCACCTACTAGGCTAGCGGGGGTAGATACGCAGTATTTT. Drawing the rest from reference TRBV18 and TRBJ2-3, the complete variable domain is NAGVMQNPRHLVRRRGQEARLRCSPMKGHSHVYWYRQLPEEGLKFMVYLQKENIIDESGMPKERFSAEFPKEGPSILRIQQVVRGDSAAYFCASSPPTRLAGVDTQYFGPGTRLTVL.

This sequence joins TRBV29-1 and TRBJ2-3; 8 nucleotides align to TRBD1. This CDR3 spans 13 amino acids. Trimming took 4 bases from V and 1 from J; bases not matched to a gene: 1. Germline V gene sequence: CDR1 SQVTM, CDR2 ANQGSEA. CDR3 nucleotide sequence: TGCAGCGTTGTGGGACAGGGCACAGATACGCAGTATTTT. It specifies CSVVGQGTDTQYF.

In its sample, this clone was seen once. The CDR3 nucleotides are TGTGCCAGCAGTGAAGTTGGACAGCTCCTTCCCTACGAGCAGTACTTC. Protein: CASSEVGQLLPYEQYF. The chain employs TRBV6-1 and TRBJ2-7, with TRBD1 as a possible D gene (6 bases). The CDR3 has 16 residues. Germline CDR1 and CDR2: MNHNS and SASEGT. The ends were cut back, 1 base at V and 2 bases at J, with 15 bases in the middle.

The sample holds a few counts of this clone. The rearrangement links TRBV2 to TRBJ2-1, with 14 bases aligning to TRBD2. The trim removed 1 base at V and 10 bases at J, leaving 6 bases unmatched. The CDR3 is 16 residues long. Germline V CDR1 and CDR2: SNHLY, FYNNEI. As DNA, the CDR3 is TGTGCCAGCAGTGAAGGACTAGCGGGGGGGCAAGGGGAGCAGTTCTTC. It specifies CASSEGLAGGQGEQFF.

This chain connects TRBV27 to TRBJ2-3, with no clear D. CDR3 size: 13 residues. From germline, CDR1 is MNHEY and CDR2 SMNVEV (reference sequence). The V gene lost 6 bases and the J gene lost 0 bases, with 7 bases spanning the gap. The CDR3 loop reads CASRQSSTDTQYF. The CDR3 coding sequence is TGTGCCAGCAGACAGTCTAGCACAGATACGCAGTATTTT.

This clone was detected only a few times. The rearrangement joins TRBV19 to TRBJ1-2; TRBD1 aligns across 7 bases. This CDR3 is built from 16 residues. Germline values: CDR1 LNHDA, CDR2 SQIVND (reference sequence). V dropped 6 bases and J dropped 2; count of bases not matched to a gene: 12. This CDR3 is CASSSPQGVKNYGYTF. CDR3 sequence (DNA): TGTGCCAGTAGCAGCCCGCAGGGGGTTAAGAACTATGGCTACACCTTC.

The V and J genes are TRBV9 and TRBJ2-7, with D perhaps matching TRBD2 (7 bases). This CDR3 is 13 amino acids long. V lost 3 bases, J lost 3 bases, and 10 bases lay in between. Germline loops: CDR1 SGDLS, CDR2 YYNGEE. As DNA, the CDR3 is TGTGCCAGCAGCGCAGGGGAGGGCTACGAGCAGTACTTC. It codes for CASSAGEGYEQYF.

The rearrangement links TRBV6-1 to TRBJ1-5, with a possible D match to TRBD1 (5 bases). The germline gives CDR1 MNHNS, CDR2 SASEGT. Trimming pared 7 bases from V and 5 bases from J, leaving 15 bases between. The CDR3 loop spans 14 amino acids. CDR3: CASNGRGGDQPQHF. Written as DNA, the CDR3 is TGTGCCAGCAACGGTCGGGGGGGAGATCAGCCCCAGCATTTT.

This clone was seen a single time. V and J are TRBV6-4 and TRBJ1-2; 8 positions match TRBD1. The CDR3 is 18 amino acids. Germline loops: CDR1 MRHNA, CDR2 SNTAGT. J was trimmed by 8 bases and V by 2 bases; bases with no gene match: 19. The CDR3 region is CASSDPQRGRGLWGGYTF. DNA for the CDR3: TGTGCCAGCAGTGACCCCCAGAGGGGCAGGGGGCTGTGGGGAGGCTACACCTTC.

The table lists this clone with a count of one. CDR3 in amino acids: CASSPLAGGFEQYF. DNA for the CDR3: TGTGCCAGCAGCCCACTAGCGGGGGGGTTCGAGCAGTACTTC. This sequence joins TRBV7-3 and TRBJ2-7; 13 bases fit TRBD2. The CDR3 has 14 amino acids. Germline V gene data show CDR1 as SGHTA and CDR2 as FQGTGA. V lost 5 bases to trimming and J lost 6 bases; unmatched junction nucleotides: 4.

The chain employs TRBV5-8 and TRBJ2-7; D remains ambiguous. The CDR3 contains 12 residues. The V gene lost 1 base and the J gene lost 7 bases, with 9 bases spanning the gap. Germline assignment: CDR1 SGHTS and CDR2 YDEGEE. The CDR3 reads CASSLIVAEQYF. CDR3 coding DNA: TGTGCCAGCAGCTTGATAGTCGCTGAGCAGTACTTC.

This sequence joins TRBV5-6 and TRBJ1-2; D may be TRBD1 (6 bases). The CDR3 contains 16 residues. Germline V gene sequence: CDR1 SGHDT, CDR2 YYEEEE. Trimming removed 0 bases from V and 3 bases from J, with 15 bases in between. CDR3 amino acids: CASSLAREDRDYGYTF. The CDR3 nucleotides read TGTGCCAGCAGCTTGGCCCGAGAGGACAGAGACTATGGCTACACCTTC. Combining the CDR3 with reference TRBV5-6 and TRBJ1-2 gives the whole variable domain DAGVTQSPTHLIKTRGQQVTLRCSPKSGHDTVSWYQQALGQGPQFIFQYYEEEERQRGNFPDRFSGHQFPNYSSELNVNALLLGDSALYLCASSLAREDRDYGYTFGSGTRLTVV.

As regards this clone: At one end, the junction sequence differs from germline, possibly due to a read error. The chain carries TRBV5-1 and TRBJ2-7, with a weak D call TRBD2 (5 bases). This CDR3 is 14 amino acids long. CDR1 SGHRS and CDR2 YFSETQ come from the germline V gene. The CDR3 nucleotides read TGCGCCAGCAGATTGGACGGGAACTCCTACGAGCAGTACTTC. Its protein product is CASRLDGNSYEQYF.

J is TRBJ2-2 and V is TRBV2, with TRBD2 identical over 11 bases. Germline CDR1 and CDR2: SNHLY and FYNNEI. The CDR3 runs to 15 residues. Trimming cost V 6 bases and J 10 bases; bases outside gene matches: 10. In DNA, the CDR3 is TGTGCCAGCAGGCCCAAAACTAGCGGGGGAACGGAGCTGTTTTTT. It codes for CASRPKTSGGTELFF.

The CDR3 nucleotides read TGTGCCAGCTCAAACACAACCCCCTACGAGCAGTACTTC. Translated, it gives CASSNTTPYEQYF. The gene calls are TRBV18 and TRBJ2-7; no firm D call. Germline V lookup: CDR1 KGHSH, CDR2 LQKENI. This CDR3 region has 13 residues. Trimming shortened V by 5 bases and J by 2 bases, and 10 bases separated the two germline ends.